This T cell receptor beta chain was profiled in a study of neoadjuvant anti-PD-1 for oral cavity cancer (dated by TCRdb to about 2021). About the investigation overall: Patients mostly received three to four biweekly doses of nivolumab at 3 mg/kg before curative-intent surgical resection. There were 12 to 13 patients in the parent correlative cohort, and the response rate was 33%. Under RECIST 1.1, patients with complete response, partial response or stable disease were classed as responders, and patients with progression were classed as non-responders. Patients without progression received a fourth nivolumab dose around day 43 and underwent definitive surgical resection on days 50-56.

For deep sequencing, each PBMC sample was run in six replicates, with libraries mostly built from around 500 ng of input genomic DNA. Following the manufacturer's instructions, the team built TCRbeta libraries using the immunoSEQ hsTCRbeta kit. The finished libraries were brought together in one pool at roughly 3 nM, which was then read using an Illumina NovaSeq 6000 S4 flow cell. The study's processing was this. The immunoSEQ Analyzer was used for raw data preprocessing and quality control. The analysis was restricted to productive rearrangements, with each unique CDR3 amino acid sequence defining a clonotype. Repertoire clonality was estimated as the Gini-Simpson index, which was computed with the R package tcR. Gini indices were compared with Student's t test, and associations with tumor size change were assessed by Pearson correlation. TCRdb carries this immuneACCESS record with in-frame sequences only. Its versions omit some clonotypes, under half of them owing to an unresolved V gene in the studies checked, with the rest unexplained. The V and J calls and clone size come from that table; D and trimming were worked out from the DNA. The sample table holds 15,000 to 20,000 clones, of which less than 75% were seen once. About 2.5% of the sample is held by the ten biggest clonotypes.

Here is what the overall study found, with its caveats: After neoadjuvant nivolumab, T cell clonality (Gini index) in PBMCs was significantly higher in non-responders than in responders. Higher pretreatment blood Treg/Th17 ratios correlated with both higher pretreatment blood TCRbeta clonality and lower post-treatment tumor TCRbeta clonality. TCR analyses included only a few patients per response group, and the authors called for larger cohorts for validation.

In regard to this clone: What this receptor recognizes is not known. No base qualities exist here, and no much larger clone lies one base off it.

Explained via the paper, the time point label denotes: before neoadjuvant nivolumab. Patients were newly diagnosed with stage II-IVA oral cavity squamous cell carcinoma and had received no prior systemic or radiation treatment. The cohort was made up of patients with locally advanced, HPV-negative oral cavity squamous cell carcinoma. Peripheral blood mononuclear cells were analyzed directly and were not maintained or expanded in culture. Samples were obtained from a longitudinal correlative study of a single-arm phase II trial of neoadjuvant nivolumab in oral cavity squamous cell carcinoma. Genomic DNA-based TCRbeta sequencing was performed on subject-matched pre- and post-treatment PBMCs and tumors from three responders and three non-responders. Peripheral blood mononuclear cells were collected before nivolumab treatment and were collected again after treatment, at the time of surgery. Genomic DNA was isolated from PBMCs using the Maxwell RSC DNA from Cells kit.

According to the germline V gene, CDR1 reads KGHSH and CDR2 reads LQKENI. The germline V end is reduced by 3 bases and the J end by 1 base; junction bases left unmatched: 4. The CDR3 sequence holds 15 residues, the cysteine and phenylalanine included. Here the CDR3 DNA is all that survives: 45 bases in frame from base 1. Specimen: PBMCs, collected before nivolumab (anti-PD-1) treatment. The chain couples TRBV18 to TRBJ1-1; TRBD1 agrees with 8 junctional bases. This TCR was recovered from a person between 35 and 79 years old with oral cavity squamous cell carcinoma. The sequence in DNA is TGTGCCAGCTCACCTGGACAGGGCGGGAACACTGAAGCTTTCTTT. Its product reads: CASSPGQGGNTEAFF.